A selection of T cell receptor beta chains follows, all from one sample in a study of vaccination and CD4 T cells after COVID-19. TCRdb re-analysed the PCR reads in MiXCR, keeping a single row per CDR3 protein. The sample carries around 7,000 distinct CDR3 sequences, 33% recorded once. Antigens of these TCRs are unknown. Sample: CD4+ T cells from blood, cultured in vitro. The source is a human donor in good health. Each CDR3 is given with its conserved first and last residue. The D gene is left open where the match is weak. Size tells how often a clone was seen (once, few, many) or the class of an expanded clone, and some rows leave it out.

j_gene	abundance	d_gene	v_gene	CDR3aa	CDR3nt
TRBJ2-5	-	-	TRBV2	CASSDPALGETQYF	TGTGCCAGCAGTGATCCCGCCCTCGGGGAGACCCAGTACTTC
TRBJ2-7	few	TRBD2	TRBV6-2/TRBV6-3	CASGLGLAGAQYF	TGTGCCAGCGGACTTGGACTAGCGGGAGCACAATACTTC
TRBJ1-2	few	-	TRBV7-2	CASSLGLDFGYGYTF	TGTGCCAGCAGCTTAGGGCTTGACTTCGGCTATGGCTACACCTTC
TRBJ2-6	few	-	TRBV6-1	CASSPPGPGANVLTF	TGTGCCAGCAGTCCCCCAGGGCCTGGGGCCAACGTCCTGACTTTC
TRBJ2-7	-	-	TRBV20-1	CSARWTPRALEQYF	TGCAGTGCACGCTGGACACCCCGGGCCTTAGAGCAGTACTTC
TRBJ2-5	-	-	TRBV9	CASPRPRRGETQYF	TGTGCCAGCCCCCGGCCCAGGAGGGGAGAGACCCAGTACTTC
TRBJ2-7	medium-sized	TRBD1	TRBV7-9	CASADRGPYEQYF	TGTGCCAGCGCTGACAGGGGGCCCTACGAGCAGTACTTC
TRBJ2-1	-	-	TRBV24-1	CATSDLKGTDYNEQFF	TGTGCCACCAGTGATTTGAAGGGGACGGACTACAATGAGCAGTTCTTC
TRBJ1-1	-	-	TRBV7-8	CASSLLRGGEAFF	TGTGCCAGCAGCTTACTTAGGGGTGGTGAAGCTTTCTTT
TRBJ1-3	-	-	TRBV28	CASSKGSAGNTIYF	TGTGCCAGCAGTAAAGGGTCAGCTGGAAACACCATATATTTT
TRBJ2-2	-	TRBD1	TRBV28	CASTWDRGNTGELFF	TGTGCCAGCACCTGGGACAGGGGAAACACCGGGGAGCTGTTTTTT
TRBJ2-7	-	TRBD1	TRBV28	CASSLLMGQGIRQYF	TGTGCCAGCAGTTTATTAATGGGACAGGGTATTCGGCAGTACTTC
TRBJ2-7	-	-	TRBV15	CATSRDPSSVQYF	TGTGCCACCAGCAGAGACCCCTCTAGCGTGCAGTACTTC
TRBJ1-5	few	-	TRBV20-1	CSAREAGRSNQPQHF	TGCAGTGCTAGAGAGGCAGGGAGAAGCAATCAGCCCCAGCATTTT
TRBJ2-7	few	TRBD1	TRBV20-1	CSAPRTGSDYEQYF	TGCAGTGCTCCGCGGACAGGGTCCGACTACGAGCAGTACTTC
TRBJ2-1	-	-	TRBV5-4	CASSGGENEQFF	TGTGCCAGCAGCGGTGGGGAAAATGAGCAGTTCTTC
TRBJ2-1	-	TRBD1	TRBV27	CASSWTGTSYNEQFF	TGTGCCAGCAGTTGGACAGGGACGTCCTACAATGAGCAGTTCTTC
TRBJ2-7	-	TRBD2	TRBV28	CASTLGAGVSYEQYF	TGTGCCAGCACCCTGGGAGCGGGAGTGTCCTACGAGCAGTACTTC
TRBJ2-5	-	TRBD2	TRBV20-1	CSAHKLLAGAETQYF	TGCAGTGCTCACAAACTCCTAGCGGGAGCCGAGACCCAGTACTTC
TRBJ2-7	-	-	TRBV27	CASSSPGTGSYEQYF	TGTGCCAGCAGTAGTCCGGGAACAGGATCCTACGAGCAGTACTTC
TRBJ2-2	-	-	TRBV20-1	CSASRGTGELFF	TGCAGTGCCAGCCGGGGGACCGGGGAGCTGTTTTTT
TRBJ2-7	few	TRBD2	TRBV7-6	CASSLVNSGSNEQYF	TGTGCCAGCAGCTTGGTGAATAGCGGGAGCAACGAGCAGTACTTC
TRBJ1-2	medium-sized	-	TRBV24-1	CATSDHQTYGYTF	TGTGCCACCAGTGATCACCAGACCTATGGCTACACCTTC
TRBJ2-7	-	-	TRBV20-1	CSARDRIQNPPYF	TGCAGTGCTAGAGATCGTATCCAAAACCCTCCGTACTTC
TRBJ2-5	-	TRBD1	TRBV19	CASSRGPSETQYF	TGTGCCAGTTCCAGGGGGCCGAGTGAGACCCAGTACTTC
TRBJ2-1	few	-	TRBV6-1	CASNAGKHNEQFF	TGTGCCAGCAACGCCGGGAAACACAATGAGCAGTTCTTC